These T cell receptor beta chains were read from a single sample in a study of shared clonotypes between healthy human individuals. Clones were read by immunoSEQ multiplex PCR, and TCRdb kept only the in-frame ones, dropping some. The sample lists more than 850,000 clones; 75% to 80% were seen once. The sequenced material came from memory CD4+ T cells from PBMCs. The receptors were sampled from a young man in good health. Some clones in this sample may be carry-over from other donors' samples. Each CDR3 is given with its conserved first and last residue. D genes are given only for firm matches. Size values are once, few and many counts, or a class for expanded clones, and some rows have none.

TRBJ1-5	many	-	TRBV7-9	CASSVQGMGQPQHF	TGTGCCAGCAGCGTCCAGGGGATGGGTCAGCCCCAGCATTTT
TRBJ2-7	-	TRBD1	TRBV5-6	CASSFLAGGYEQYF	TGTGCCAGCAGCTTTCTGGCAGGGGGCTACGAGCAGTACTTC
TRBJ1-1	-	-	TRBV15	CATSRDWTAEAFF	TGTGCCACCAGCAGAGATTGGACGGCTGAAGCTTTCTTT
TRBJ2-7	-	TRBD1	TRBV5-1	CASNRDRSYEQYF	TGCGCCAGCAATAGGGACAGATCCTACGAGCAGTACTTC
TRBJ2-1	-	-	TRBV5-1	CASSLTAGSYNEQFF	TGCGCCAGCAGCCTAACGGCAGGGTCCTACAATGAGCAGTTCTTC
TRBJ2-7	-	-	TRBV6-5	CASGLLVNNEQYF	TGTGCCAGCGGCCTACTAGTTAACAACGAGCAGTACTTC
TRBJ2-5	-	TRBD2	TRBV5-1	CASSPAGVWETQYF	TGCGCCAGCAGCCCAGCGGGAGTGTGGGAGACCCAGTACTTC
TRBJ2-7	-	-	TRBV4-1	CASSQITPPYEQYF	TGCGCCAGCAGCCAAATCACCCCGCCCTACGAGCAGTACTTC
TRBJ2-2	-	TRBD1	TRBV18	CASSPFAPGGAGTGELFF	TGTGCCAGCTCACCATTCGCTCCAGGGGGCGCAGGCACCGGGGAGCTGTTTTTT
TRBJ2-3	-	-	TRBV5-1	CASSLSAAGDTQYF	TGCGCCAGCAGCTTGAGCGCGGCGGGAGATACGCAGTATTTT
TRBJ1-1	-	-	TRBV5-1	CASSLQETNTEAFF	TGCGCCAGCAGCTTACAGGAAACCAACACTGAAGCTTTCTTT
TRBJ2-7	few	TRBD2	TRBV6-5	CASSRSGTSYEQYF	TGTGCCAGCAGCCGTAGCGGGACCTCTTATGAGCAGTACTTC
TRBJ1-2	-	-	TRBV18	CASSPPARGNYGYTF	TGTGCCAGCTCACCGCCGGCCCGGGGGAACTATGGCTACACCTTC
TRBJ1-5	-	TRBD1	TRBV7-6	CASSLWDRGKDNQPQHF	TGTGCCAGCAGCTTATGGGACAGGGGGAAAGACAATCAGCCCCAGCATTTT
TRBJ2-5	few	TRBD2	TRBV11-2	CASSRPGLGLQETQYF	TGTGCCAGCAGCCGCCCGGGACTAGGCCTACAAGAGACCCAGTACTTC
TRBJ2-7	-	TRBD2	TRBV19	CASSIREGPEQYF	TGTGCCAGTAGTATTCGGGAGGGCCCCGAGCAGTACTTC
TRBJ2-1	-	TRBD2	TRBV10-3	CAISEGGTSGPEGEQFF	TGTGCCATCAGTGAGGGGGGGACTAGCGGCCCGGAAGGTGAGCAGTTCTTC
TRBJ2-3	-	TRBD2	TRBV29-1	CSVEPLAGVGGGATDTQYF	TGCAGCGTTGAACCCCTAGCGGGGGTTGGGGGGGGCGCCACAGATACGCAGTATTTT
TRBJ2-4	-	-	TRBV14	CASSQDRRSDIQYF	TGTGCCAGCAGCCAAGATAGAAGGAGCGACATTCAGTACTTC
TRBJ2-3	-	-	TRBV28	CASSNPSGTTSTDTQYF	TGTGCCAGCAGTAATCCTTCCGGGACGACAAGCACAGATACGCAGTATTTT
TRBJ2-1	-	TRBD2	TRBV7-9	CASSRGVSSGIHEQFF	TGTGCCAGCAGCCGGGGAGTGTCTAGCGGGATCCATGAGCAGTTCTTC
TRBJ1-5	few	-	TRBV6-6	CASSSGTQPQHF	TGTGCCAGCAGTTCGGGCACTCAGCCCCAGCATTTT
TRBJ2-5	-	-	TRBV19	CASSIRPGWETQYF	TGTGCCAGTAGTATCCGGCCCGGGTGGGAGACCCAGTACTTC
TRBJ2-7	-	-	TRBV7-2	CASSLARGVGSYEQYF	TGTGCCAGCAGCTTAGCGCGAGGAGTTGGCTCCTACGAGCAGTACTTC
TRBJ1-1	few	-	TRBV28	CAIGPLYQAFF	TGTGCCATTGGCCCCCTATACCAAGCTTTCTTT
TRBJ2-7	-	-	TRBV7-2	CASSLDGRVYEQYF	TGTGCCAGCAGCTTAGACGGGAGAGTCTACGAGCAGTACTTC